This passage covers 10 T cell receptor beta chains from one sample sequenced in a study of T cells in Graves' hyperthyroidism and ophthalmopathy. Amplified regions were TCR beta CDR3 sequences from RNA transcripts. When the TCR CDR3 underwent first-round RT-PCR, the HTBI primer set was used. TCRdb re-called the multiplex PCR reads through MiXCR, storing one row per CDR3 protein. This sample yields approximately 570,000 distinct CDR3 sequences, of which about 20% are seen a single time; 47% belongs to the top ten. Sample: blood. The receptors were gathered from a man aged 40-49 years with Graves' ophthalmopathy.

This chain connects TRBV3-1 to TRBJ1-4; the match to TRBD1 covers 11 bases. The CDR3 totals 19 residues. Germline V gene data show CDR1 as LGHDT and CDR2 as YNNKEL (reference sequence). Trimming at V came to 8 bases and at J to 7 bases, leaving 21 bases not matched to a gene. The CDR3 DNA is TGTGCCAGCGCAGGGCCTTCCCAGGACAGGGGGCGCGAGGGTGAAAAACTGTTTTTT. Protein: CASAGPSQDRGREGEKLFF.

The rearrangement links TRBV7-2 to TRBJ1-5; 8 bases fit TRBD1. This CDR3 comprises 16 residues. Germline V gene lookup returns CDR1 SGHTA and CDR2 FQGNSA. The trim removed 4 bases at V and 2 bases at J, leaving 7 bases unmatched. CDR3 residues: CASSSRTGRGNQPQHF. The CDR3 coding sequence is TGTGCCAGCAGCTCCCGGACAGGGAGGGGCAATCAGCCCCAGCATTTT.

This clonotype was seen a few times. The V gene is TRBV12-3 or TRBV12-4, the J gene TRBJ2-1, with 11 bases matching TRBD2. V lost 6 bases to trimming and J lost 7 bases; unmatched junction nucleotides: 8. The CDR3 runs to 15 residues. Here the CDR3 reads CASSYTSGGVNEQFF. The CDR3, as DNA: TGTGCCAGCAGCTATACTAGCGGGGGAGTAAATGAGCAGTTCTTC.

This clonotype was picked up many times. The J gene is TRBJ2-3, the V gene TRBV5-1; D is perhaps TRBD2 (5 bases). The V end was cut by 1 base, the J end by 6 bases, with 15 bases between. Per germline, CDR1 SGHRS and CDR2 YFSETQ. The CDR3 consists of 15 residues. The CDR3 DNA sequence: TGCGCCAGCAGCTTGCGGGGTATGGGTACCGATACGCAGTATTTT. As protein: CASSLRGMGTDTQYF.

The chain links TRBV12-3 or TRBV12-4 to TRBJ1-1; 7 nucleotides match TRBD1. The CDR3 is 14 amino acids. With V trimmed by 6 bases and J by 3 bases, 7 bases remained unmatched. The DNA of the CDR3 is TGTGCCAGCAGGACGACAGGGAGGGACACTGAAGCTTTCTTT. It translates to CASRTTGRDTEAFF.

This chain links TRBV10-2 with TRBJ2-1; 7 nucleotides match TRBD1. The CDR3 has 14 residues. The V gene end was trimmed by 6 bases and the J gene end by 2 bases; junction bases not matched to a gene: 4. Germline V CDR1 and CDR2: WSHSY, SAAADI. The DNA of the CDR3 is TGCGCCAGCAGCCTAGACAGGGCCTACAATGAGCAGTTCTTC. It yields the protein CASSLDRAYNEQFF.

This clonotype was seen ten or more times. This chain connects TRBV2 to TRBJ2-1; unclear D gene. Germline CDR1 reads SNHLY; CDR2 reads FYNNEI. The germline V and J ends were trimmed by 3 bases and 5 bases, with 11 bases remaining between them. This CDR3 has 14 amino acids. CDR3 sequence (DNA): TGTGCCAGCAGTGAGATCCCGGGTGACAATGAGCAGTTCTTC. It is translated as CASSEIPGDNEQFF.

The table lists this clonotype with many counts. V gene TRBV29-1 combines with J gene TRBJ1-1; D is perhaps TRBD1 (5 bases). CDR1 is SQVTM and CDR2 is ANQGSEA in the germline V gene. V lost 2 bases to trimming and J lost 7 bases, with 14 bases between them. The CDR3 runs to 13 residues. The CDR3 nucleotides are TGCAGCGTTGAATTGGGCAGGGTGGGTGAAGCTTTCTTT. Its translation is CSVELGRVGEAFF.

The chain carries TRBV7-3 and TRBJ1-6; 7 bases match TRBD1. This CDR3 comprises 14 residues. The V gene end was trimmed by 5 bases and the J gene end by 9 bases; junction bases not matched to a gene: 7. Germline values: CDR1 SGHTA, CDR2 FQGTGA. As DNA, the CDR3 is TGTGCCAGCAGCCCGCAGGGGGGCACTTCACCCCTCCACTTT. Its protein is CASSPQGGTSPLHF.

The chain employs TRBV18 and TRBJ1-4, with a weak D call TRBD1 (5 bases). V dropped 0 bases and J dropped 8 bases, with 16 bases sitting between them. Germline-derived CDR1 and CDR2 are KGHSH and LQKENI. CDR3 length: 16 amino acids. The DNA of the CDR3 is TGTGCCAGCTCACCACCCCACACGGGGGGTCGGGAAAAACTGTTTTTT. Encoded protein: CASSPPHTGGREKLFF.